The clone carrying this T cell receptor (beta chain) has at least ten counts. CDR3 length: 15 amino acids. The trim removed 1 base at V and 3 bases at J, leaving 0 bases unmatched. Germline V lookup: CDR1 LGHNA, CDR2 YSLEER. In TCRdb, the RT-PCR reads were re-called with MiXCR into one record per CDR3 protein. The data contain approximately 33,000 distinct CDR3 sequences, under 7.5% of them singletons. These data come from a study of patients and donors after allogeneic stem cell transplantation. The gene calls are TRBV4-3 and TRBJ2-1; 10 bases are a match to TRBD2. The receptor was derived from a human donor who was either an allogeneic HSCT recipient or a stem cell or donor lymphocyte infusion donor (not recorded which). It is not recorded whose cells these are; they may come from a transplant donor. The sequencing input was blood, either unsorted or a sorted T cell fraction (not recorded which). The CDR3 region has the DNA TGCGCCAGCAGCCAAGGGACTAGCGGCTACAATGAGCAGTTCTTC. Its protein is CASSQGTSGYNEQFF.